The present entry profiles one T cell receptor beta chain with its context. The antigen is undetermined. The data were produced by immunoSEQ multiplex PCR, yet TCRdb's version contains in-frame clones alone and is incomplete. Of some 100,000 clones in the sample, roughly 91% were seen once. This sample was taken from a study of T cell responses to AZD1222 COVID-19 vaccine. For the study at large: Pooling covered second doses at about 4 or about 12 weeks.

Whole-study findings and limits: The study sampled repertoires only after the peak T cell response. Clonal diversity may have been underestimated in mostly white British donors.

The V end was cut by 0 bases, the J end by 2 bases, with 11 bases between. This CDR3 region has 16 residues. The germline V gene has CDR1 LNHNV and CDR2 YYDKDF (reference sequence). Material: peripheral blood, obtained on day 0 of AZD1222 vaccination. This receptor was obtained from an adult in good health. The chain links TRBV15 to TRBJ1-3; D might be TRBD1 (5 bases). The CDR3 DNA is TGTGCCACCAGCAGAGATTTAGCAGGGACTGGAAACACCATATATTTT. Encoded protein: CATSRDLAGTGNTIYF.